This T cell receptor (beta chain) was identified during a study of cytomegalovirus exposure and HLA in healthy donors. As concerns this clone: Its antigen is still unknown.

PCR was performed using 60 Vbeta and 13 Jbeta primers. Method: immunoSEQ multiplex PCR; TCRdb's copy keeps in-frame clones and lacks some. The data contain around 150,000 clones, about 9.2% of them singletons. Overall study results and limits: In a later analysis, DRB1 alleles had the most associated TCRs; HLA-C alleles the fewest.

The CDR3 consists of 13 residues. Unmatched junction bases numbered 9, after V lost 6 bases and J lost 10 bases. Germline assignment: CDR1 SNHLY and CDR2 FYNNEI. The receptor was derived from a woman aged 35 to 49 in good health and CMV-seropositive. Sequenced input: PBMCs. The chain couples TRBV2 to TRBJ2-1; 7 bases agree with TRBD1. The CDR3 DNA reads TGTGCCAGCAGCACGACAGGGACGGGGGAGCAGTTCTTC. Protein sequence: CASSTTGTGEQFF.